This T cell receptor beta chain was sequenced during a study of T cell changes during pregnancy in multiple sclerosis. The protocol was immunoSEQ multiplex PCR, while the TCRdb copy is restricted to in-frame clones and leaves out a portion. Seen here are about 47,000 clones, 90% to 95% observed once, and the top ten hold roughly 2.1%. V dropped 6 bases and J dropped 4; count of bases not matched to a gene: 3. This CDR3 comprises 15 residues. The V gene's germline CDR1 is MNHNY and CDR2 SVGAGI (reference sequence). The sequenced sample was peripheral blood, obtained in the third trimester of pregnancy. The V call is TRBV6-6, the J call TRBJ2-1; 13 bases are shared with TRBD2. The receptor's source is a female donor with multiple sclerosis, enrolled in a pregnancy study. The CDR3 DNA follows: TGTGCCAGCAGCTTACTAGCGGGAGGGTACAATGAGCAGTTCTTC. This gives the protein CASSLLAGGYNEQFF.